This T cell receptor (beta chain) came from a study of blood T cells in healthy people across ages. A sample-barcoded 5' primer and a J-beta primer mix were used in a second PCR of about 7 to 12 cycles. Each TCR beta cDNA got a 12-nucleotide random molecular identifier. Each single sample gave us at least 3 million CDR3-containing paired-end reads. TCRdb processed the 5' RACE reads anew with MiXCR; each CDR3 protein has one entry. This sample has about 640,000 distinct CDR3 sequences, with around three fifths found just once. This CDR3 spans 9 amino acids. Germline V gene data show CDR1 as SGDLS and CDR2 as YYNGEE.

The sequenced sample consisted of blood. This receptor was taken from a man aged 55-75 years in good health. This chain connects TRBV9 to TRBJ2-7; D remains ambiguous. The end of the DNA aligns better with TRBJ2-5, so the J call may be wrong. The CDR3 nucleotides read TGTGCCAGCAGGGAGACCCAGTACTTC. This gives the protein CASRETQYF.